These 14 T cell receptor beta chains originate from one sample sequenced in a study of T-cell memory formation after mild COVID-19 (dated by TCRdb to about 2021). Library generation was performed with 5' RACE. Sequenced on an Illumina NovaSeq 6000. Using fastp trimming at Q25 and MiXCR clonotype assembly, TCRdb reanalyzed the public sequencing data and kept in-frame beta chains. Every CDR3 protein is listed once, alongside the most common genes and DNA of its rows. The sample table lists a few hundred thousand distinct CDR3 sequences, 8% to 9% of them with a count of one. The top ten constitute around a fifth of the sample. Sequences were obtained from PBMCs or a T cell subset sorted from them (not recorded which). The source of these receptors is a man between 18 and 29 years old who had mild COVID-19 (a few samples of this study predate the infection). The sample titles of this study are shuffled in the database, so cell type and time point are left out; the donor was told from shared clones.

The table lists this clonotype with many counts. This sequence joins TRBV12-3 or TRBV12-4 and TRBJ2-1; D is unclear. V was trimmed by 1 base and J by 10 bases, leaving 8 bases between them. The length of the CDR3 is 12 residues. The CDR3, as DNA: TGTGCCAGCAGTTTAGGGGGTTGGGAGCAGTTCTTC. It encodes CASSLGGWEQFF.

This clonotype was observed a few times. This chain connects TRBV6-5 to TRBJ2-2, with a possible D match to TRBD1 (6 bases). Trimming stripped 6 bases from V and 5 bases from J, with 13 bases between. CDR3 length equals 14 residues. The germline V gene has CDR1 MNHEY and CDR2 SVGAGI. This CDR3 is CASRRGIGTGELFF. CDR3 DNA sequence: TGTGCCAGCAGAAGGGGGATCGGGACCGGGGAGCTGTTTTTT.

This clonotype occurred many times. CDR3 amino acids: CASSLRAGGPRQYF. DNA for the CDR3: TGTGCCAGCAGCTTAAGAGCGGGGGGGCCGCGGCAGTACTTC. The chain couples TRBV7-2 to TRBJ2-7; 10 nucleotides line up with TRBD2. The CDR3 has 14 residues. Germline trimming cut 2 bases from V and 9 bases from J; bases unmatched to any gene: 7. Per germline, CDR1 SGHTA and CDR2 FQGNSA.

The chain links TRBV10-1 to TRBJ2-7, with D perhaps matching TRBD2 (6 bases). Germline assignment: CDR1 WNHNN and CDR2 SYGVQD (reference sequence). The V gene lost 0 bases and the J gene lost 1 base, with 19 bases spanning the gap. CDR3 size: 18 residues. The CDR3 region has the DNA TGCGCCAGCAGTGAGTCCGAAGGCCCGCTCCGGGGGTCCTACGAGCAGTACGTC. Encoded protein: CASSESEGPLRGSYEQYV.

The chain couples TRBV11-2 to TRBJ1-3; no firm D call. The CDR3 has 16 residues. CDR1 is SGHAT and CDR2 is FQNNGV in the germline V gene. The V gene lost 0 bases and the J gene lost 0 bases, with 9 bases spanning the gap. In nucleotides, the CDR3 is TGTGCCAGCAGCTTAGATACGGAAAACTCTGGAAACACCATATATTTT. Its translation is CASSLDTENSGNTIYF.

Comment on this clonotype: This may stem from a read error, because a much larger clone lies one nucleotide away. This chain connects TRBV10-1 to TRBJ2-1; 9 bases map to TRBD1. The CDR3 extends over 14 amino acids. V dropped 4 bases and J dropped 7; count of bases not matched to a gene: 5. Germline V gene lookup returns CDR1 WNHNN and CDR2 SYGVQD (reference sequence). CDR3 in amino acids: CASSGGQGWNEQFF. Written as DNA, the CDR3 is TGCGCCAGCAGTGGAGGACAGGGGTGGAATGAGCAGTTCTTC.

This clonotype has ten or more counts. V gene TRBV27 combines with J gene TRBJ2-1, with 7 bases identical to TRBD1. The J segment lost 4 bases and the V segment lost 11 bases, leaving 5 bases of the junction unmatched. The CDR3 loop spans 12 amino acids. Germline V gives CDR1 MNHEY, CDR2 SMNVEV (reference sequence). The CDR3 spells CASGQSYNEQFF. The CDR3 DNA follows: TGTGCCTCGGGACAGTCGTACAATGAGCAGTTCTTC.

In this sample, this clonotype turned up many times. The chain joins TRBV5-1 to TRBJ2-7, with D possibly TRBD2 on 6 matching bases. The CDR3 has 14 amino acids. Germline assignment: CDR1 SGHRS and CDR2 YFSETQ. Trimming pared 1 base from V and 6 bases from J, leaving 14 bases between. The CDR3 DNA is TGCGCCAGCAGCTTGACGGGGGAGCTGAGCGAGCAGTACTTC. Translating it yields CASSLTGELSEQYF.

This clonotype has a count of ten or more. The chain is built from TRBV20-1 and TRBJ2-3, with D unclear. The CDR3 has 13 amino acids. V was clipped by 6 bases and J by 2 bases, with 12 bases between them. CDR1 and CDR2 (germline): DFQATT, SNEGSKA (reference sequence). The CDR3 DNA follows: TGCAGTGCGAAATCACGAATCACAGATACGCAGTATTTT. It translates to CSAKSRITDTQYF.

The CDR3, as DNA: TGTGCCAGCAGACCGCGTTGTCTGGAGGCAGACCAAACCTACGAGCAGTACGTC. Its protein product is CASRPRCLEADQTYEQYV. V usage is TRBV9 and J usage is TRBJ2-7; perhaps TRBD2 as D (5 bases). Per the germline V gene, CDR1 is SGDLS and CDR2 is YYNGEE. Trimming left V 5 bases short and J 2 bases short, with 26 bases between. The CDR3 totals 18 residues.

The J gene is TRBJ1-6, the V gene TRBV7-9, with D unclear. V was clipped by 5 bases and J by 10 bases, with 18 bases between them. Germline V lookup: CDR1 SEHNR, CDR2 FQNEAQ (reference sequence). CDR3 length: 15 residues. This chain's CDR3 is CASSLQLGSSSPLHF. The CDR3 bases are TGTGCCAGCAGCCTCCAACTGGGCAGTTCATCACCCCTCCACTTT.

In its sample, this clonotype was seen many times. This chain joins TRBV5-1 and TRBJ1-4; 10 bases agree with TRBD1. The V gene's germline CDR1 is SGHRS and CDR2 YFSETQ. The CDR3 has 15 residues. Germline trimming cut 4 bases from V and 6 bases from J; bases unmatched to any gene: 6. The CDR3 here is CASSPLGTGDEKLFF. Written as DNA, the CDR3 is TGCGCCAGCAGCCCCCTGGGGACAGGGGATGAAAAACTGTTTTTT.

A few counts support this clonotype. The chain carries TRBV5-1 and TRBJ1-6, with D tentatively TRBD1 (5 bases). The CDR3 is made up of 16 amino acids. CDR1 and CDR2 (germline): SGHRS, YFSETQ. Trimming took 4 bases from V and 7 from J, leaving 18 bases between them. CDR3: CASSQIAGERNSPLHF. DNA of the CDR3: TGCGCCAGCAGCCAGATCGCGGGGGAACGAAATTCACCCCTCCACTTT.

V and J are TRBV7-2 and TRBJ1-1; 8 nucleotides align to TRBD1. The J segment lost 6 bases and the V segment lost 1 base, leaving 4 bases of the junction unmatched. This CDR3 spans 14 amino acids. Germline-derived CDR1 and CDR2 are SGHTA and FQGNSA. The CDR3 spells CASSLDRGRPEAFF. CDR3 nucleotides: TGTGCCAGCAGCTTAGACAGGGGGAGGCCTGAAGCTTTCTTT.